Reported below is one TCR beta chain. Deletions cut 0 bases from V and 4 bases from J, with 12 bases between. There are 16 residues in the CDR3. The record originates from a study of blood T cells in healthy people across ages. Primers used in a second PCR of about 7 to 12 cycles were a sample-barcoded 5' primer and a J-beta primer mix. TCRdb reprocessed the 5' RACE reads via MiXCR and lists one record per CDR3 protein. Counted here are under 800,000 distinct CDR3 sequences, about 21% occurring once; the ten biggest clones make up roughly 3.9%. Sequences were obtained from blood. The source is a man aged 70 or older in good health. V is TRBV12-3 or TRBV12-4 and J is TRBJ2-2; perhaps D is TRBD1 or TRBD2 (6 bases each). The CDR3 is CASSLAVGGRTGELFF. CDR3 DNA sequence: TGTGCCAGCAGTTTAGCGGTTGGGGGGCGCACCGGGGAGCTGTTTTTT.